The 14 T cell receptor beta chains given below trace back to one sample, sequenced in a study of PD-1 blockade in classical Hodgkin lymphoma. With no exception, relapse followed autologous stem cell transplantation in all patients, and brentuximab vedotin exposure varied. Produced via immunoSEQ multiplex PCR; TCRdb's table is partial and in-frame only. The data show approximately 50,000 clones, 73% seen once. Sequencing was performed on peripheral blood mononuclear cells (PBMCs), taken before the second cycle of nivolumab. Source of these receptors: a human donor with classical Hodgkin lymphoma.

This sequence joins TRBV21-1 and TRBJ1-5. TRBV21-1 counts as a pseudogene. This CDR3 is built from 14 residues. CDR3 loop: CASSPQRVNQPQHF. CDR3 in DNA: TGTGCCAGCAGCCCCCAGCGAGTGAATCAGCCCCAGCATTTT.

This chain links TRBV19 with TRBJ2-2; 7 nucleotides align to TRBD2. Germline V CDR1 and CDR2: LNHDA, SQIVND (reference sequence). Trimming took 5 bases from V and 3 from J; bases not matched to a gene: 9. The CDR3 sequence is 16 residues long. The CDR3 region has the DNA TGTGCCAGTAGTCCGCCCGCTAGCGGACACACCGGGGAGCTGTTTTTT. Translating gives CASSPPASGHTGELFF.

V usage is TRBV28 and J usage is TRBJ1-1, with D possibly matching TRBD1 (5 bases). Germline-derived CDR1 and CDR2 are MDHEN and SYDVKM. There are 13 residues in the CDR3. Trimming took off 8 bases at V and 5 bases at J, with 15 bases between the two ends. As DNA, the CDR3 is TGTGCCAGCTGGTGGGGCGCGGGGACTGAAGCTTTCTTT. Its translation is CASWWGAGTEAFF.

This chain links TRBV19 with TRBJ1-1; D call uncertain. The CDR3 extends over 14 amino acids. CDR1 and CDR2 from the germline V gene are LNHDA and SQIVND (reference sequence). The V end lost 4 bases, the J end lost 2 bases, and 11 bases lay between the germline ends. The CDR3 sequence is CASSRWMSNTEAFF. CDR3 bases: TGTGCCAGTAGTAGGTGGATGTCCAACACTGAAGCTTTCTTT.

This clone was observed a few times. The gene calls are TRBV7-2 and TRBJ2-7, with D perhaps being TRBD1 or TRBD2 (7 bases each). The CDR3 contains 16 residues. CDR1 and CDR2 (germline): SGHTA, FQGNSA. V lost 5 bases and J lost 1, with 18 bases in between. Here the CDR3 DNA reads TGTGCCAGCAGCCAGGGGGGGCCCGTGACGTCCTACGAGCAGTACTTC. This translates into CASSQGGPVTSYEQYF.

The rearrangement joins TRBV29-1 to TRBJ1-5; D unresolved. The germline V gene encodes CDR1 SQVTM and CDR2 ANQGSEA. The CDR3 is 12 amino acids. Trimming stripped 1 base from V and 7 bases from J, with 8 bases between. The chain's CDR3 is CSVEGQGQPQHF. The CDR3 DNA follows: TGCAGCGTTGAAGGTCAAGGACAGCCCCAGCATTTT.

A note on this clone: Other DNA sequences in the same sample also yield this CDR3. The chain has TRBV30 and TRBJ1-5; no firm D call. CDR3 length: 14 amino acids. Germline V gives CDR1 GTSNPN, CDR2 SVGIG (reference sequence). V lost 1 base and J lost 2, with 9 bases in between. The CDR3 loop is CAWSGVGGNQPQHF. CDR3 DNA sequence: TGTGCCTGGAGTGGTGTGGGAGGCAATCAGCCCCAGCATTTT.

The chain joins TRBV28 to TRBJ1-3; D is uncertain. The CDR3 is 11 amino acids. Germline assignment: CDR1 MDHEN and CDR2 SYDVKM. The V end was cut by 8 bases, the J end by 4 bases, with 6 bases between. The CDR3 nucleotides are TGTGCCAGCCGGGGAGGAAACACCATATATTTT. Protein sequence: CASRGGNTIYF.

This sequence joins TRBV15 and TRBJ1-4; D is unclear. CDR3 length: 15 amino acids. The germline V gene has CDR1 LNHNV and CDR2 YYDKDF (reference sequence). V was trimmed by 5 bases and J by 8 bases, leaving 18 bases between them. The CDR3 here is CATSLTAFNREKLFF. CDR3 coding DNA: TGTGCCACCAGCCTCACAGCGTTTAATCGGGAAAAACTGTTTTTT.

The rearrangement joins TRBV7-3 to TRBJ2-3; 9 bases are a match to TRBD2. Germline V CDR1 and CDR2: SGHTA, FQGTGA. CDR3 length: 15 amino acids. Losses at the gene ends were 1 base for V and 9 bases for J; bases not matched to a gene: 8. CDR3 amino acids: CASSLKSGLASTQYF. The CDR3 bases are TGTGCCAGCAGCTTAAAGTCGGGACTAGCAAGCACGCAGTATTTT.

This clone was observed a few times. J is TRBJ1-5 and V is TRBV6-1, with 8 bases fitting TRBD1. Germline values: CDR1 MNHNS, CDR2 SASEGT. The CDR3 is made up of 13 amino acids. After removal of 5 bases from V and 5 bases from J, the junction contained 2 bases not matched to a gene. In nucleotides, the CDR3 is TGTGCCAGCAGTTTGACAGGGGATCAGCCCCAGCATTTT. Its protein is CASSLTGDQPQHF.

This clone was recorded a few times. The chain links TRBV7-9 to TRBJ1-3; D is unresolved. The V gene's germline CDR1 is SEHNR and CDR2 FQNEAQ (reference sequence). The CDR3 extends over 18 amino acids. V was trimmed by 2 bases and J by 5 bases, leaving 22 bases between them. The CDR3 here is CASSLYHKLGSARNTIYF. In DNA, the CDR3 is TGTGCCAGCAGCTTATATCATAAGTTGGGGAGCGCGAGAAACACCATATATTTT.

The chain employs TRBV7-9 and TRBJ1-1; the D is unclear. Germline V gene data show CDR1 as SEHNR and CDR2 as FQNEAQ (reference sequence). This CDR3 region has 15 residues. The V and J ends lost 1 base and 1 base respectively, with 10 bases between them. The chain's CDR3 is CASSLVGRANTEAFF. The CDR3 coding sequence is TGTGCCAGCAGCTTAGTCGGTCGGGCGAACACTGAAGCTTTCTTT.

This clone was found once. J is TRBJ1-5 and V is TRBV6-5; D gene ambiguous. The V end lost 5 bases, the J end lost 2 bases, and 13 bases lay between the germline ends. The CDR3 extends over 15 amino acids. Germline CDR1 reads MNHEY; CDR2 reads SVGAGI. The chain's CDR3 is CASSPQAFGNQPQHF. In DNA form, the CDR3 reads TGTGCCAGCAGTCCTCAGGCTTTCGGCAATCAGCCCCAGCATTTT.